One T cell receptor beta chain is described in this entry. Antigen unknown. These data belong to a study of cytomegalovirus exposure and HLA in healthy donors. On the study more broadly: A data release that came early held some 79 million unique TCRs from HLA-typed donors. Among the 300 to 500 donors who were genotyped, roughly 85% fell in the genetic ancestry cluster that is associated with self-reported Caucasian donors.

Use of 60 Vbeta and 13 Jbeta primers characterized the PCR. Method: immunoSEQ multiplex PCR; TCRdb's copy keeps in-frame clones and lacks some. The repertoire holds almost 200,000 clones, approximately 85% seen once, with approximately 2.1% in the top ten. The trim removed 3 bases at V and 3 bases at J, leaving 10 bases unmatched. Per the germline V gene, CDR1 is KGHSH and CDR2 is LQKENI. The CDR3 runs 17 residues. Findings and caveats of the study: Among donors in an Asian-associated ancestry cluster, a later analysis reportedly found fewer N-insertions than the approximately 700-donor mean. Both high specificity and high sensitivity reportedly marked the classifier's diagnosis of cytomegalovirus status.

The sequence was obtained from a woman aged 50 to 60 in good health and CMV-seronegative. The V call is TRBV18, the J call TRBJ2-1; 8 positions agree with TRBD2. The sequenced sample consisted of PBMCs. CDR3 loop: CASSPARGRRIYNEQFF. The CDR3 nucleotides read TGTGCCAGCTCACCGGCTCGCGGGAGGCGAATCTACAATGAGCAGTTCTTC.